The 15 T cell receptor beta chains given below trace back to one sample, sequenced in a study of T cell repertoires in cytomegalovirus infection. These receptors' targets are unknown. TCRdb reanalysed the reads using MiXCR and keeps one entry per CDR3 protein. Of under 850,000 distinct CDR3 sequences in the sample, around 32% were seen once. The input for sequencing was cultured PBMCs, taken from culture after CMV antigen stimulation. The origin of the receptors is a human donor in good health (CMV status not recorded). Some clones in this sample may be carry-over from other donors' samples.

This rearrangement joins TRBV20-1 to TRBJ1-2; D is possibly TRBD1 (5 bases). CDR3 length: 12 residues. V was clipped by 4 bases and J by 11 bases, with 17 bases between them. CDR1 and CDR2 from the germline V gene are DFQATT and SNEGSKA (reference sequence). CDR3 residues: CSAMDNRMGYTF. CDR3 nucleotides: TGCAGTGCTATGGACAACCGGATGGGTTACACCTTC.

The chain combines TRBV7-9 with TRBJ2-2, with 8 bases aligning to TRBD2. CDR3 length equals 16 residues. V shed 2 bases, J shed 4 bases, and the junction held 6 bases outside the gene matches. CDR1 is SEHNR and CDR2 is FQNEAQ in the germline V gene (reference sequence). The DNA for the CDR3 is TGTGCCAGCAGCTTAAGGGCGGGAGGAAGCACCGGGGAGCTGTTTTTT. As protein: CASSLRAGGSTGELFF.

This clonotype was seen a single time. At one boundary the junction diverges from the germline segment, which might be a read error. The V gene is TRBV5-3, the J gene TRBJ2-1; no clear D gene. TRBV5-3 is known as an ORF, though its function is uncertain. The CDR3 runs 15 residues. The CDR3 DNA reads as TGTGCCAGCAGCTTGATTAGCAGAAACTACAATGAGCAGTTCTTC. It encodes CASSLISRNYNEQFF.

This chain uses TRBV20-1 with TRBJ1-1, with TRBD1 matching 7 bases. CDR1 and CDR2 from the germline V gene are DFQATT and SNEGSKA (reference sequence). The length of the CDR3 is 16 residues. V shed 1 base, J shed 3 bases, and the junction held 11 bases outside the gene matches. CDR3 loop: CSARVRGGGLHTEAFF. The CDR3 DNA reads as TGCAGTGCTAGAGTGAGAGGGGGCGGTCTCCACACTGAAGCTTTCTTT.

This clonotype has only a few counts. The rearrangement uses TRBV19 and TRBJ2-7; D could derive from TRBD1 or TRBD2 (5 bases each). Germline CDR1 LNHDA, CDR2 SQIVND (reference sequence). Trimming removed 7 bases from V and 2 bases from J, with 18 bases in between. The CDR3 loop spans 15 amino acids. This CDR3 reads CASIEVPLGPYEQYF. CDR3 DNA sequence: TGTGCCAGTATTGAGGTCCCACTGGGACCCTACGAGCAGTACTTC.

The J gene is TRBJ2-7, the V gene TRBV7-9; 8 nucleotides agree with TRBD2. Germline V gene data show CDR1 as SEHNR and CDR2 as FQNEAQ (reference sequence). CDR3 length equals 15 residues. With V trimmed by 5 bases and J by 3 bases, 9 bases remained unmatched. In DNA form, the CDR3 reads TGTGCCAGCAGCCCGCTTGAGCGGGGGAGCTACGAGCAGTACTTC. Residues: CASSPLERGSYEQYF.

This chain links TRBV2 with TRBJ2-3; 7 nucleotides line up with TRBD2. V gave up 7 bases and J gave up 4 bases; unmatched junction bases: 17. CDR3 length equals 17 residues. The germline gives CDR1 SNHLY, CDR2 FYNNEI. The CDR3 bases are TGTGCCAGCACCGGATGGGCTAGCGGTACCTCCCCAGATACGCAGTATTTT. As protein: CASTGWASGTSPDTQYF. Using reference TRBV2 and TRBJ2-3 for the parts outside the CDR3, the full variable domain is EPEVTQTPSHQVTQMGQEVILRCVPISNHLYFYWYRQILGQKVEFLVSFYNNEISEKSEIFDDQFSVERPDGSNFTLKIRSTKLEDSAMYFCASTGWASGTSPDTQYFGPGTRLTVL.

V and J are TRBV19 and TRBJ2-2; D unresolved. Per germline, CDR1 LNHDA and CDR2 SQIVND (reference sequence). This CDR3 is built from 15 residues. Trimming pared 3 bases from V and 3 bases from J, leaving 11 bases between. The CDR3 DNA follows: TGTGCCAGTAGTATGGGGTTTATCGACACCGGGGAGCTGTTTTTT. Its protein product is CASSMGFIDTGELFF.

This clonotype was seen only a few times. The chain is built from TRBV28 and TRBJ2-3; TRBD2 agrees at 13 bases. Germline assignment: CDR1 MDHEN and CDR2 SYDVKM. The V and J ends lost 5 bases and 10 bases, in that order; junction bases with no gene match: 9. The CDR3 length is 15 residues. In DNA form, the CDR3 reads TGTGCCAGCAGTCCCACTAGCGGGGGGGTGAGGGCGCAGTATTTT. Amino acid sequence: CASSPTSGGVRAQYF.

The chain has TRBV20-1 and TRBJ1-5, with D uncertain. V was shortened by 1 base and J by 3 bases, with 19 bases between the two germline ends. The CDR3 contains 17 residues. Germline V gene data show CDR1 as DFQATT and CDR2 as SNEGSKA (reference sequence). The CDR3 region is CSARGRESQKSNQPQHF. DNA of the CDR3: TGCAGTGCTAGAGGACGCGAGAGCCAGAAGTCCAATCAGCCCCAGCATTTT.

This clonotype was recorded a few times. The CDR3, as DNA: TGTGCCAGCAGCTGGGACAGGGCGGCTGGCTACACCTTC. Encoded protein: CASSWDRAAGYTF. The chain is built from TRBV7-8 and TRBJ1-2; 9 nucleotides match TRBD1. The CDR3 loop spans 13 amino acids. Germline CDR1 SGHVS, CDR2 FQNEAQ. With V trimmed by 4 bases and J by 7 bases, 4 bases remained unmatched.

The chain joins TRBV2 to TRBJ2-3; 7 bases fit TRBD2. J lost 2 bases, V lost 6 bases, and 5 bases had no gene match. This CDR3 comprises 14 residues. Looked up from germline, CDR1 is SNHLY and CDR2 is FYNNEI. CDR3 in amino acids: CASRPGTTTDTQYF. CDR3 DNA sequence: TGTGCCAGCAGGCCCGGGACTACCACAGATACGCAGTATTTT.

A few counts support this clonotype. This chain connects TRBV7-8 to TRBJ1-2; possible D gene TRBD1, 5 bases. CDR3 size: 13 residues. Looked up from germline, CDR1 is SGHVS and CDR2 is FQNEAQ. Trimming left V 5 bases short and J 2 bases short, with 9 bases between. The CDR3 spells CASSTGDNYGYTF. DNA of the CDR3: TGTGCCAGCAGCACCGGGGACAACTATGGCTACACCTTC.

The gene calls are TRBV6-6 and TRBJ2-1; possibly TRBD1 for D (6 bases). The CDR3 spans 15 residues. V was trimmed by 4 bases and J by 4 bases, leaving 14 bases between them. From germline, CDR1 is MNHNY and CDR2 SVGAGI (reference sequence). The CDR3 DNA reads as TGTGCCAGCAGTTCATCAACAGGGTTTTACAATGAGCAGTTCTTC. Protein product: CASSSSTGFYNEQFF.

The V call is TRBV19, the J call TRBJ2-2; 7 bases line up with TRBD1. The CDR3 has 14 residues. J was trimmed by 4 bases and V by 7 bases; bases with no gene match: 6. Germline V gene lookup returns CDR1 LNHDA and CDR2 SQIVND (reference sequence). CDR3 region: CASIRHRGTGELFF. The DNA of the CDR3 is TGTGCCAGTATCAGGCACAGGGGCACCGGGGAGCTGTTTTTT.